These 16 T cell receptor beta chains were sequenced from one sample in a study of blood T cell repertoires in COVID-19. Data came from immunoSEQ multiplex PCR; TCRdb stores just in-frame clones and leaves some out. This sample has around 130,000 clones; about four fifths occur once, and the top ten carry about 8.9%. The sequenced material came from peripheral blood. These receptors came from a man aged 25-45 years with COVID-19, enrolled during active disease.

CDR3 sequence (DNA): TGTGCCAGCAGCGTCCAGGGGGGACAGGGGATGACTGAAGCTTTCTTT. Amino acid sequence: CASSVQGGQGMTEAFF. The rearrangement uses TRBV9 and TRBJ1-1, with 10 bases that match TRBD1. From germline, CDR1 is SGDLS and CDR2 YYNGEE. Losses at the gene ends were 2 bases for V and 5 bases for J; bases not matched to a gene: 9. There are 16 residues in the CDR3.

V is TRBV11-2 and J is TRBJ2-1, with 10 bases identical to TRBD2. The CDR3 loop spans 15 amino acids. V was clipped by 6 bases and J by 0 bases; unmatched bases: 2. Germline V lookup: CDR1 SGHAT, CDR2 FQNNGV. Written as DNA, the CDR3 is TGTGCCAGCAGAGCTAGCGGGAGCTCCTACAATGAGCAGTTCTTC. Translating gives CASRASGSSYNEQFF. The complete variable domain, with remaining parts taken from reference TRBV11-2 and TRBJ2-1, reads EAGVAQSPRYKIIEKRQSVAFWCNPISGHATLYWYQQILGQGPKLLIQFQNNGVVDDSQLPKDRFSAERLKGVDSTLKIQPAKLEDSAVYLCASRASGSSYNEQFFGPGTRLTVL.

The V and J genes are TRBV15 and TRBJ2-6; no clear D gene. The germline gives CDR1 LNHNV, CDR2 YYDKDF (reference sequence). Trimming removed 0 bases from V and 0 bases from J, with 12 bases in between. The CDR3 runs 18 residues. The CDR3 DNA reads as TGTGCCACCAGCAGAGATCTAGGTTTTCACTCTGGGGCCAACGTCCTGACTTTC. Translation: CATSRDLGFHSGANVLTF.

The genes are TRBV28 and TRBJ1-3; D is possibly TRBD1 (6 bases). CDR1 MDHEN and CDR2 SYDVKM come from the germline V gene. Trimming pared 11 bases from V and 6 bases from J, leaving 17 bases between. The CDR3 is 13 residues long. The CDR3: CAHAGADVNTIYF. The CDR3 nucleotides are TGTGCCCACGCGGGGGCAGACGTAAACACCATATATTTT.

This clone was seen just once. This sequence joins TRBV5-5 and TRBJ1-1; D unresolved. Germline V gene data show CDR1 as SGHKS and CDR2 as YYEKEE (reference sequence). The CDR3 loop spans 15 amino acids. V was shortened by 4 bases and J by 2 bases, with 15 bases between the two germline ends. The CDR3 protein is CASSNPNRDNTEAFF. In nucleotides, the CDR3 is TGTGCCAGCAGCAATCCTAATCGAGATAACACTGAAGCTTTCTTT.

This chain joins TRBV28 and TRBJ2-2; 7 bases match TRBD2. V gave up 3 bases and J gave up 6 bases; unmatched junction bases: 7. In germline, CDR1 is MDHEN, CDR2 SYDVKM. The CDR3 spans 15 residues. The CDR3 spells CASSFAGVRAGELFF. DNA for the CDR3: TGTGCCAGCAGTTTTGCGGGGGTACGTGCCGGGGAGCTGTTTTTT.

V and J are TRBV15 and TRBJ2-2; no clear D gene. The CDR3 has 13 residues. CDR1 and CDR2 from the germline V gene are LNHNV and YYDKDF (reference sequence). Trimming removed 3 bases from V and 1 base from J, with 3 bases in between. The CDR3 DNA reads TGTGCCACCAGCAGCAAGAACACCGGGGAGCTGTTTTTT. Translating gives CATSSKNTGELFF.

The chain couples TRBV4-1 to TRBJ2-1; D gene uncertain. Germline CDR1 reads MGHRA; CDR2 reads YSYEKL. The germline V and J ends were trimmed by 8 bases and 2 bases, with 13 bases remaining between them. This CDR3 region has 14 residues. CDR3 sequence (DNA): TGCGCCAGCGGTCGCAGTTTGACCTACAATGAGCAGTTCTTC. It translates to CASGRSLTYNEQFF.

CDR3 loop: CASSYRTGGTGELFF. In DNA form, the CDR3 reads TGTGCCAGCAGTTACCGGACAGGCGGGACCGGGGAGCTGTTTTTT. The J gene is TRBJ2-2, the V gene TRBV6-5, with 7 bases fitting TRBD1. Germline V CDR1 and CDR2: MNHEY, SVGAGI. J gave up 5 bases and V 2 bases, and 5 bases lay outside the gene matches. The CDR3 loop spans 15 amino acids.

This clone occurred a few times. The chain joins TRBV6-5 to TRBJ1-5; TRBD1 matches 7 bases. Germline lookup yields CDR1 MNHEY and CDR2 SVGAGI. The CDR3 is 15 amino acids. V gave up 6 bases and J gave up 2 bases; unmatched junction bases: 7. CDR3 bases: TGTGCCAGCAGCAGGACAGGAGAACGCAATCAGCCCCAGCATTTT. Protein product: CASSRTGERNQPQHF.

The CDR3 sequence: CASSIDSPYEQYF. The CDR3 coding sequence is TGCGCCAGCAGTATAGACAGCCCCTACGAGCAGTACTTC. This chain connects TRBV5-1 to TRBJ2-7; TRBD1 might be the D (5 bases). Looked up from germline, CDR1 is SGHRS and CDR2 is YFSETQ. This CDR3 contains 13 residues. Trimming took off 5 bases at V and 2 bases at J, with 11 bases between the two ends.

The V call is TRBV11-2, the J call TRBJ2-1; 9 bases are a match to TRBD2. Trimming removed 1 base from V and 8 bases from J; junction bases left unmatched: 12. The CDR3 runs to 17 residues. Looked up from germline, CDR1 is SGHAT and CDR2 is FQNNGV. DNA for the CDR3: TGTGCCAGCAGCTTAGGCGTTTGGGGCGGGAGGGCCGATGAGCAGTTCTTC. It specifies CASSLGVWGGRADEQFF.

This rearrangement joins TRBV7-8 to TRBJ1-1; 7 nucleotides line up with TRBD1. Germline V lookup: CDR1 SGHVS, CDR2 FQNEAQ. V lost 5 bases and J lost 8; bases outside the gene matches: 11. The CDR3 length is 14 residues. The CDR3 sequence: CASSPGQRAGEAFF. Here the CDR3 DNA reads TGTGCCAGCAGCCCGGGACAGCGGGCCGGGGAAGCTTTCTTT. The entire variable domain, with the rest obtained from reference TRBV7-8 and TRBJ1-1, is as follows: GAGVSQSPRYKVAKRGQDVALRCDPISGHVSLFWYQQALGQGPEFLTYFQNEAQLDKSGLPSDRFFAERPEGSVSTLKIQRTQQEDSAVYLCASSPGQRAGEAFFGQGTRLTVV.

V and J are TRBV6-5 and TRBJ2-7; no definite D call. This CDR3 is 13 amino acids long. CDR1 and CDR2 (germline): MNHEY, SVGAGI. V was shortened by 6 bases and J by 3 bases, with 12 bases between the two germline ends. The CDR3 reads CASSRGSNYEQYF. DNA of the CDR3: TGTGCCAGCAGCCGAGGAAGTAACTACGAGCAGTACTTC.

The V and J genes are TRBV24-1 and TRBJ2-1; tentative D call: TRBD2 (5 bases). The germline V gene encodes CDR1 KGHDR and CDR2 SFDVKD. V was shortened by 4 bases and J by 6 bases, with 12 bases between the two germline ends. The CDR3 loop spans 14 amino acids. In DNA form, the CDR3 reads TGTGCCACCAGTGACCCACGGACTCTCAATGAGCAGTTCTTC. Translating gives CATSDPRTLNEQFF.

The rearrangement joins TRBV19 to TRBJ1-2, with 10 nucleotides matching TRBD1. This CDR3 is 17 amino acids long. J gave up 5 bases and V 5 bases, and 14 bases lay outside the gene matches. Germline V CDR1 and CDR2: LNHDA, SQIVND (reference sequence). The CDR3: CASSQTGQGPSGYGYTF. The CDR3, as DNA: TGTGCCAGTAGTCAAACGGGACAGGGGCCTTCGGGATATGGCTACACCTTC.